The rows below give T cell receptor beta chains drawn from one sample of a study of blood T cell repertoires in COVID-19. Only in-frame clones appear in the TCRdb table, and some are missing; sequencing was by immunoSEQ multiplex PCR. Of 200,000 to 250,000 clones detected, 80% to 90% appear once; the ten largest clones hold 7.5%. Material for sequencing was peripheral blood. Receptor source: a woman of 80 years or more with COVID-19, enrolled during active disease. Each CDR3 is given with its conserved first and last residue. The D gene is left open where the match is weak. Not every row has a clone size; where given, it reads once, few, many or a size class.

>-|-|TRBJ2-5|TRBV11-2
TGTGCCAGCACCCACAGGGGGGGATTGTACCAAGAGACCCAGTACTTC
CASTHRGGLYQETQYF
>TRBD2|once|TRBJ2-1|TRBV11-2
TGTGCCAGCACCGTCCCGGGACTAGCGGCGCCCTTGGGTGAGCAGTTCTTC
CASTVPGLAAPLGEQFF
>TRBD2|-|TRBJ2-1|TRBV5-5
TGTGCCAGCAGCTTGGCAGGACTAGCGGGAGGGCCGAGTGACGAGCAGTTCTTC
CASSLAGLAGGPSDEQFF
>TRBD2|-|TRBJ2-1|TRBV6-5
TGTGCCAGCAGTCCCGGGACTAGCCAATACAATGAGCAGTTCTTC
CASSPGTSQYNEQFF
>-|-|TRBJ2-5|TRBV29-1
TGCAGCGCCAGGGTAGAGACCCAGTACTTC
CSARVETQYF
>TRBD2|once|TRBJ2-5|TRBV11-2
TGTGCCAGCAGCCTCCGGGGTAGCGGGGGGGCTCGGAGAGAGACCCAGTACTTC
CASSLRGSGGARRETQYF
>TRBD1|-|TRBJ2-2|TRBV6-6
TGTGCCAGCAGTCGACAGGGTAGGATCGGGGAGCTGTTTTTT
CASSRQGRIGELFF
>TRBD2|-|TRBJ2-3|TRBV7-9
TGTGCCAGCAGCTTAGTACTAGCGGGAGAGACGCAGTATTTT
CASSLVLAGETQYF
>-|-|TRBJ1-1|TRBV27
TGTGCCAGCAGTTTCTCGTACCGGGACACAAGGGAAGCTTTCTTT
CASSFSYRDTREAFF
>-|few|TRBJ1-1|TRBV4-1
TGCGCCAGCAGCCGAGCGAATACAGGTGAAGCTTTCTTT
CASSRANTGEAFF
>TRBD1|-|TRBJ2-5|TRBV7-9
TGTGCCAGCAGCCTGGACAGGGGCGAGACCCAGTACTTC
CASSLDRGETQYF
>-|-|TRBJ1-6|TRBV5-1
TGCGCCAGCAGCTTGGAAAGCGGGGGGAATAATTCACCCCTCCACTTT
CASSLESGGNNSPLHF
>-|once|TRBJ2-1|TRBV5-1
TGCGCCAGCAGCTTGTCTACTGAGCAGTTCTTC
CASSLSTEQFF
>TRBD2|-|TRBJ2-3|TRBV4-1
TGCGCCAGCAGCCAAGATCGGGGACTAGCGGGAGGGAAAGATACGCAGTATTTT
CASSQDRGLAGGKDTQYF
>TRBD2|-|TRBJ2-1|TRBV27
TGTGCCAGCAGTTTACGCCTTGGACTAGCGGGAGGAAATGAGCAGTTCTTC
CASSLRLGLAGGNEQFF
>TRBD1|-|TRBJ2-7|TRBV3-1/TRBV3-2
TGTGCCAGCAGCCACGGGACAGGGGGGCTCGAGCAGTACTTC
CASSHGTGGLEQYF
>TRBD1|-|TRBJ1-1|TRBV5-1
TGCGCCAGCAGCTTGGCGGGACAGGGCTCTGAAGCTTTCTTT
CASSLAGQGSEAFF
>-|-|TRBJ1-2|TRBV4-1
TGCGCCAGCAGCCAAGGGGCAGGGAGGTATGGCTACACCTTC
CASSQGAGRYGYTF
>-|-|TRBJ2-7|TRBV5-4
TGTGCCAGCAGCCGTGACACTTACGAGCAGTACTTC
CASSRDTYEQYF
>TRBD1|-|TRBJ1-2|TRBV12-3/TRBV12-4
TGTGCCAGCAGAGGCCGGGACAGGGATGGCTACACCTTC
CASRGRDRDGYTF
>-|-|TRBJ2-2|TRBV9
TGTGCCAGCAGCGTCGGGGGAACGAACACCGGGGAGCTGTTTTTT
CASSVGGTNTGELFF
>-|-|TRBJ1-6|TRBV6-6
TGTGCCTCCATTGAGGGGGACCCTAATTCACCCCTCCACTTT
CASIEGDPNSPLHF
>TRBD1|-|TRBJ2-2|TRBV9
TGTGCCAGCAGTGAGGGGACAGTGAACACCGGGGAGCTGTTTTTT
CASSEGTVNTGELFF
>TRBD1|-|TRBJ1-2|TRBV7-2
TGTGCCAGCAGCTTACCGGGACAGGGGATTGTTGGCTACACCTTC
CASSLPGQGIVGYTF
>-|-|TRBJ2-5|TRBV30
TGTGCCTCGGACAAGGGGAAGACCCAGTACTTC
CASDKGKTQYF
>-|-|TRBJ1-5|TRBV2
TGTGCCACCCGTCAGGGAGGGAATCAGCCCCAGCATTTT
CATRQGGNQPQHF
>-|-|TRBJ2-3|TRBV7-9
TGTGCCAGCAGCTTAGCCCCTAGCACAGATACGCAGTATTTT
CASSLAPSTDTQYF